This record looks at one T cell receptor (beta chain) sequence and its context. The antigen is unknown. A universal primer site came from template switching; cDNA carried unique molecular identifiers. A single record per CDR3 protein comes from TCRdb applying MiXCR to the 5' RACE reads. Of 450,000 or so distinct CDR3 sequences listed, approximately 15% are singletons. This sample is part of a study of identical twins. Notes on the study in general: Models underestimated how often monozygotic twins shared out-of-frame TCR alpha. It was cross-sectional statistical analysis, not following the same donors, that the conclusions relied on.

With V trimmed by 6 bases and J by 0 bases, 5 bases remained unmatched. Germline-derived CDR1 and CDR2 are MNHEY and SVGEGT. This CDR3 has 16 amino acids. This sample also appeared in a second study, on yellow fever vaccine responses in identical twins.

What was sequenced was CD4+ T cells sorted from blood. J is TRBJ2-4 and V is TRBV6-2 or TRBV6-3; 10 bases agree with TRBD1. This receptor was taken from a woman aged 18-29 years in good health. For the CDR3, the DNA is TGTGCCAGCAGCCAAGACAGGGGGCGAGCCAAAAACATTCAGTACTTC. Amino acid sequence: CASSQDRGRAKNIQYF.